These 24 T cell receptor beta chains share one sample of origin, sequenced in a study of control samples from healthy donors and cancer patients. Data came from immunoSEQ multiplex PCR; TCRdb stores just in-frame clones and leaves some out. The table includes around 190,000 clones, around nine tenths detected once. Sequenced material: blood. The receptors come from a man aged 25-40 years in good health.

The CDR3 here is CASRAVGERNQPQHF. CDR3 nucleotides: TGCGCCAGCAGGGCCGTCGGGGAGCGCAATCAGCCCCAGCATTTT. This chain connects TRBV4-1 to TRBJ1-5; D gene ambiguous. The CDR3 consists of 15 residues. Germline V lookup: CDR1 MGHRA, CDR2 YSYEKL. The ends were cut back, 6 bases at V and 2 bases at J, with 14 bases in the middle.

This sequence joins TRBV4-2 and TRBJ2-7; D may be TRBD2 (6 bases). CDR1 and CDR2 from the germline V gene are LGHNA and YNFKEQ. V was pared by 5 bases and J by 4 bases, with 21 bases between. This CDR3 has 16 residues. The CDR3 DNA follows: TGTGCCAGCAGCTGGGACCTAGATGCGGGGCTATACGAGCAGTACTTC. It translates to CASSWDLDAGLYEQYF.

The CDR3 DNA reads as TGTGCCAGCAGCGTAGCAAGGCAGGGCCACTCTGGGGCCAACGTCCTGACTTTC. Translation gives CASSVARQGHSGANVLTF. The chain joins TRBV9 to TRBJ2-6, with TRBD1 as a possible D gene (5 bases). The CDR3 runs to 18 residues. Trimming removed 0 bases from V and 0 bases from J, with 13 bases in between. Germline assignment: CDR1 SGDLS and CDR2 YYNGEE. Using reference TRBV9 and TRBJ2-6 for the parts outside the CDR3, the full variable domain is DSGVTQTPKHLITATGQRVTLRCSPRSGDLSVYWYQQSLDQGLQFLIQYYNGEERAKGNILERFSAQQFPDLHSELNLSSLELGDSALYFCASSVARQGHSGANVLTFGAGSRLTVL.

CDR3: CAWSEERNSPLHF. The CDR3, as DNA: TGTGCCTGGAGTGAGGAACGAAATTCACCCCTCCACTTT. The rearrangement links TRBV30 to TRBJ1-6; D uncertain. This CDR3 has 13 residues. Trimming left V 1 base short and J 7 bases short, with 8 bases between. Germline-derived CDR1 and CDR2 are GTSNPN and SVGIG (reference sequence).

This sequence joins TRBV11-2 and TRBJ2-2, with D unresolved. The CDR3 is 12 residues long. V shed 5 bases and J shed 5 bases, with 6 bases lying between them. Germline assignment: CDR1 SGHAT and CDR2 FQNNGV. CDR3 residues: CASSQLTGELFF. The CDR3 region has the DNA TGTGCCAGCAGCCAGCTTACCGGGGAGCTGTTTTTT.

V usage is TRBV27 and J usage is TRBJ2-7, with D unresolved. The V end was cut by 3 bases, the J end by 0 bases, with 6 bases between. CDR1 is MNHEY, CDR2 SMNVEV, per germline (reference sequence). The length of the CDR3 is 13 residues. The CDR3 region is CASSFLNSYEQYF. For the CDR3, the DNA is TGTGCCAGCAGTTTCCTCAACTCCTACGAGCAGTACTTC.

DNA for the CDR3: TGTGCCAGCAGCCGCTTCGTGCAGGCGACCTCCTACGAGCAGTACTTC. This translates into CASSRFVQATSYEQYF. The rearrangement links TRBV6-6 to TRBJ2-7, with D uncertain. The CDR3 has 16 residues. Germline V gene sequence: CDR1 MNHNY, CDR2 SVGAGI (reference sequence). The V end lost 6 bases, the J end lost 0 bases, and 18 bases lay between the germline ends.

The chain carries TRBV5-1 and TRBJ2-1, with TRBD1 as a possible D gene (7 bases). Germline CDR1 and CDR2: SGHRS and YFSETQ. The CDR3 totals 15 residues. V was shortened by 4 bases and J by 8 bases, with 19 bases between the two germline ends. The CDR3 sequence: CASSQPRGVPDEQFF. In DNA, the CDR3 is TGCGCCAGCAGCCAGCCCAGGGGGGTCCCGGATGAGCAGTTCTTC.

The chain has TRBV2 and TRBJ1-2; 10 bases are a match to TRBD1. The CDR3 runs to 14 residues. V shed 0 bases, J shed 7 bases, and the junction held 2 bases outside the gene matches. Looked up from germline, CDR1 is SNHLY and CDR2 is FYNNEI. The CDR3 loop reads CASSEARTGGGYTF. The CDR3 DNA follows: TGTGCCAGCAGTGAAGCGCGGACAGGGGGTGGCTACACCTTC.

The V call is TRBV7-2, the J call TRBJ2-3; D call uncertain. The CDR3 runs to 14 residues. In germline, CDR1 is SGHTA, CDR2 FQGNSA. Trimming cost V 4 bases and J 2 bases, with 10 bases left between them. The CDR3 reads CASSSGPYTDTQYF. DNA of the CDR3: TGTGCCAGCAGCTCCGGGCCGTACACAGATACGCAGTATTTT.

CDR3 residues: CASSSGTATGEQYF. CDR3 in DNA: TGTGCCAGCAGTTCCGGGACAGCGACTGGCGAGCAGTACTTC. V and J are TRBV2 and TRBJ2-7, with 7 bases fitting TRBD1. The germline V gene has CDR1 SNHLY and CDR2 FYNNEI. The CDR3 length is 14 residues. The junction had 10 bases not matched to a gene; V was cut back by 5 bases and J by 6 bases.

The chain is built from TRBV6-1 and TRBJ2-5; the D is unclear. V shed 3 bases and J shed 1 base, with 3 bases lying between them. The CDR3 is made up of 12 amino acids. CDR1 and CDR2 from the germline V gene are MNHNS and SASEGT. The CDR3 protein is CASSEVQETQYF. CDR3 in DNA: TGTGCCAGCAGTGAGGTCCAAGAGACCCAGTACTTC.

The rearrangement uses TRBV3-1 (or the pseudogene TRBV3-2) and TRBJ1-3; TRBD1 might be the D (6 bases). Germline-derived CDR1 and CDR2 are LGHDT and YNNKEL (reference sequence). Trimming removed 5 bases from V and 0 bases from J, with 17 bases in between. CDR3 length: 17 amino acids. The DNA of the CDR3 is TGTGCCAGCAGCGTTCAGATAGGACAGTCCTCTGGAAACACCATATATTTT. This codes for CASSVQIGQSSGNTIYF.

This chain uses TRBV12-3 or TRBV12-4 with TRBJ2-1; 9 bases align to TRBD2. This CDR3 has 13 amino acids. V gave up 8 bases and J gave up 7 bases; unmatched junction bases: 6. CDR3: CASHRTSVNEQFF. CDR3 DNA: TGTGCCAGCCACAGGACTAGCGTGAATGAGCAGTTCTTC.

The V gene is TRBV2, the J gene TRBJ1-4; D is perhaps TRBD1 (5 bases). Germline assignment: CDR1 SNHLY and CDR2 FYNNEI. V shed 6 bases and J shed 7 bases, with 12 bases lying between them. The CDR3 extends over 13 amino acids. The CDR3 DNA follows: TGTGCCAGCAGGAACCGGGGGAGTGAAAAACTGTTTTTT. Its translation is CASRNRGSEKLFF.

This CDR3 reads CASSLGTGENQPQHF. CDR3 coding DNA: TGTGCCAGCAGCTTGGGGACAGGGGAAAATCAGCCCCAGCATTTT. The chain has TRBV11-2 and TRBJ1-5; TRBD1 matches 10 bases. V lost 3 bases and J lost 4; bases outside the gene matches: 3. The CDR3 covers 15 residues. Per germline, CDR1 SGHAT and CDR2 FQNNGV.

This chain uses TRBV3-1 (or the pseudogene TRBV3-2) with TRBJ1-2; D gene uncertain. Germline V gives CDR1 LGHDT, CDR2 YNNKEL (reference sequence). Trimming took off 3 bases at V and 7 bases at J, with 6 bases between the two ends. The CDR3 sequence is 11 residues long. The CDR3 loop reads CASSHLLGYTF. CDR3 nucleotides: TGTGCCAGCAGCCACCTACTTGGCTACACCTTC.

As DNA, the CDR3 is TGCGCCAGCAGCTGGGACAGGGGGTTCGGCAATGAGCAGTTCTTC. Translation: CASSWDRGFGNEQFF. The V and J genes are TRBV5-1 and TRBJ2-1, with 11 positions matching TRBD1. The germline V gene encodes CDR1 SGHRS and CDR2 YFSETQ. The CDR3 has 15 amino acids. The V gene end was trimmed by 3 bases and the J gene end by 6 bases; junction bases not matched to a gene: 5.

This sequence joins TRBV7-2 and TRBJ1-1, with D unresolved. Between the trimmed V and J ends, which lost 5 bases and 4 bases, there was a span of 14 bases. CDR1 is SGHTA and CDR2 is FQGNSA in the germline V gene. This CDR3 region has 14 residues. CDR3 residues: CASSRVTGSTEAFF. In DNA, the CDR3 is TGTGCCAGCAGCCGGGTTACGGGGAGCACTGAAGCTTTCTTT.

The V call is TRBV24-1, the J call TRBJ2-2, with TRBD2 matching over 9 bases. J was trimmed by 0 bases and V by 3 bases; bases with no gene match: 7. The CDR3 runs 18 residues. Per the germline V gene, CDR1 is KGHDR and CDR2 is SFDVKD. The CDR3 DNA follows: TGTGCCACCAGTGATCGGAGTAGCGGGAGAACGAACACCGGGGAGCTGTTTTTT. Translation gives CATSDRSSGRTNTGELFF.

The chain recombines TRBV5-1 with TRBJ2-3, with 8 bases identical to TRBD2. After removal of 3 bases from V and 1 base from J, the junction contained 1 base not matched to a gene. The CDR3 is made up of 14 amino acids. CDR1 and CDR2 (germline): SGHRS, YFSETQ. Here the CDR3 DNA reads TGCGCCAGCAGCTCGACTAGCGGCACAGATACGCAGTATTTT. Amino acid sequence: CASSSTSGTDTQYF.

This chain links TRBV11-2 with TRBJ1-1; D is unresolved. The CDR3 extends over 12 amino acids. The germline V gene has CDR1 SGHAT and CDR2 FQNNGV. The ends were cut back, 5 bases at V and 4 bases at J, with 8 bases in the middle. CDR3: CASSLRGTEAFF. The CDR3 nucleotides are TGTGCCAGCAGCCTTCGTGGCACTGAAGCTTTCTTT. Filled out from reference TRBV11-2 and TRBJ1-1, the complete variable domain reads EAGVAQSPRYKIIEKRQSVAFWCNPISGHATLYWYQQILGQGPKLLIQFQNNGVVDDSQLPKDRFSAERLKGVDSTLKIQPAKLEDSAVYLCASSLRGTEAFFGQGTRLTVV.

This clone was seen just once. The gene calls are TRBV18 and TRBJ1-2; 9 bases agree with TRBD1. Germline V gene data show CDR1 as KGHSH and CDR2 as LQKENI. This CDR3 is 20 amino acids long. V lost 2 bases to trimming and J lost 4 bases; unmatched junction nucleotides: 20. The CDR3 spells CASSPNSNFPGQGLSYGYTF. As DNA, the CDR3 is TGTGCCAGCTCACCAAATAGTAATTTTCCGGGACAGGGTCTTAGCTATGGCTACACCTTC.

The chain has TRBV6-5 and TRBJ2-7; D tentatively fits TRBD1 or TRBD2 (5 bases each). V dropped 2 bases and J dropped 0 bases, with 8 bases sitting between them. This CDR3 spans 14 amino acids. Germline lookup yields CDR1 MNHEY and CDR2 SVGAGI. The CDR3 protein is CASSYRDLSYEQYF. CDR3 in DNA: TGTGCCAGCAGTTACCGGGACCTCTCCTACGAGCAGTACTTC.